The 28 T cell receptor beta chains below come from one sample, sequenced in a study of T cell repertoires in ileal Crohn's disease. Sequenced by immunoSEQ multiplex PCR; TCRdb stores in-frame clones only, minus some. The sample lists fewer than 10,000 clones, approximately 80% seen once, with 10% to 15% in the top ten. The sample consisted of ileal tissue. The receptors here all came from an adult with Crohn's disease.

The rearrangement links TRBV11-2 to TRBJ2-1; possibly TRBD2 for D (5 bases). Per germline, CDR1 SGHAT and CDR2 FQNNGV. V shed 5 bases and J shed 5 bases, with 22 bases lying between them. This CDR3 region has 17 residues. For the CDR3, the DNA is TGTGCCAGCAGCCCCCCGGGGTGGGTGGGCAAGGACAATGAGCAGTTCTTC. It translates to CASSPPGWVGKDNEQFF.

This clone was seen more than once but under ten times. The rearrangement links TRBV5-1 to TRBJ2-2, with unresolved D. The CDR3 consists of 13 residues. Looked up from germline, CDR1 is SGHRS and CDR2 is YFSETQ. Trimming cost V 4 bases and J 4 bases, with 8 bases left between them. CDR3 DNA sequence: TGCGCCAGCAGCGTCTCGGTCACCGGGGAGCTGTTTTTT. It encodes CASSVSVTGELFF.

This clone appeared a few times. The chain links TRBV29-1 to TRBJ2-7, with D uncertain. The CDR3 has 14 amino acids. The V gene lost 0 bases and the J gene lost 1 base, with 10 bases spanning the gap. CDR1 and CDR2 (germline): SQVTM, ANQGSEA. DNA for the CDR3: TGCAGCGTTGAAGAAGGTAGCTCTTCCTACGAGCAGTACTTC. As protein: CSVEEGSSSYEQYF.

The chain joins TRBV5-1 to TRBJ2-1; D gene uncertain. CDR1 is SGHRS, CDR2 YFSETQ, per germline. The CDR3 extends over 16 amino acids. Deletions cut 0 bases from V and 6 bases from J, with 16 bases between. CDR3 bases: TGCGCCAGCAGCTTGGACGAAGGACCGAGCTTCAATGAGCAGTTCTTC. Its protein is CASSLDEGPSFNEQFF. Full variable domain (missing parts from reference TRBV5-1 and TRBJ2-1): KAGVTQTPRYLIKTRGQQVTLSCSPISGHRSVSWYQQTPGQGLQFLFEYFSETQRNKGNFPGRFSGRQFSNSRSEMNVSTLELGDSALYLCASSLDEGPSFNEQFFGPGTRLTVL.

The sample holds a few counts of this clone. The chain uses TRBV2 and TRBJ2-1; 8 positions agree with TRBD2. The germline gives CDR1 SNHLY, CDR2 FYNNEI. The V gene end was trimmed by 8 bases and the J gene end by 5 bases; junction bases not matched to a gene: 23. The CDR3 is 19 amino acids. The CDR3 reads CASLGRTSKEREIDNEQFF. The CDR3 nucleotides are TGTGCCAGCCTTGGACGGACGAGTAAAGAGCGGGAGATCGACAATGAGCAGTTCTTC.

The V call is TRBV6-5, the J call TRBJ2-5; 11 nucleotides line up with TRBD1. V dropped 0 bases and J dropped 12; count of bases not matched to a gene: 3. Looked up from germline, CDR1 is MNHEY and CDR2 is SVGAGI. This CDR3 region has 13 residues. The CDR3: CASSYSGQGAEYF. For the CDR3, the DNA is TGTGCCAGCAGTTACTCCGGACAGGGGGCAGAGTACTTC.

The V gene is TRBV4-3, the J gene TRBJ2-2; TRBD1 or TRBD2 may be the D gene (5 bases each). The CDR3 consists of 15 residues. Trimming removed 9 bases from V and 7 bases from J, with 21 bases in between. Per germline, CDR1 LGHNA and CDR2 YSLEER. This CDR3 reads CASGGDSPDVGELFF. In nucleotides, the CDR3 is TGCGCCAGTGGGGGTGACTCCCCGGATGTCGGGGAGCTGTTTTTT.

V and J are TRBV5-1 and TRBJ1-4; tentative D call: TRBD1 (5 bases). The CDR3 has 15 residues. Germline CDR1 and CDR2: SGHRS and YFSETQ. The ends were cut back, 4 bases at V and 7 bases at J, with 17 bases in the middle. CDR3 amino acids: CASSSLGGRSEKLFF. CDR3 sequence (DNA): TGCGCCAGCAGCAGTTTGGGGGGTCGAAGTGAAAAACTGTTTTTT.

This clone is classed as medium-sized (0.01 to 0.1%). The chain links TRBV19 to TRBJ2-1, with a possible D match to TRBD2 (5 bases). The CDR3 length is 15 residues. V was cut by 7 bases and J by 4 bases, with 17 bases left in between. CDR1 is LNHDA, CDR2 SQIVND, per germline (reference sequence). The CDR3 reads CASTPGSSPYNEQFF. The DNA of the CDR3 is TGTGCCAGTACCCCGGGGAGTAGTCCTTACAATGAGCAGTTCTTC.

The chain joins TRBV27 to TRBJ1-5; D unclear. V was pared by 1 base and J by 2 bases, with 3 bases between. Germline lookup yields CDR1 MNHEY and CDR2 SMNVEV (reference sequence). CDR3 size: 13 residues. CDR3 in DNA: TGTGCCAGCAGTTTATGGGGCAATCAGCCCCAGCATTTT. Its protein is CASSLWGNQPQHF.

V gene TRBV18 combines with J gene TRBJ1-5; perhaps TRBD1 as D (6 bases). The CDR3 runs 16 residues. Germline-derived CDR1 and CDR2 are KGHSH and LQKENI. V lost 3 bases and J 2 bases, leaving 14 bases between the germline ends. The CDR3: CASSPAAGGGNQPQHF. The CDR3 DNA is TGTGCCAGCTCACCTGCGGCGGGGGGCGGCAATCAGCCCCAGCATTTT.

This chain joins TRBV2 and TRBJ2-7; D may be TRBD1 or TRBD2 (5 bases each). CDR3 size: 14 residues. Germline V CDR1 and CDR2: SNHLY, FYNNEI. V lost 8 bases and J lost 4, with 18 bases in between. CDR3 sequence: CASGPRGGFYEQYF. The CDR3 nucleotides are TGTGCCAGCGGTCCCCGTGGGGGATTTTACGAGCAGTACTTC.

J is TRBJ1-3 and V is TRBV10-3; a possible D gene is TRBD1 (6 bases). This CDR3 is built from 14 residues. Trimming took off 7 bases at V and 2 bases at J, with 12 bases between the two ends. Looked up from germline, CDR1 is ENHRY and CDR2 is SYGVKD. The CDR3 is CAITQGGAGNTIYF. CDR3 DNA: TGTGCCATCACCCAAGGGGGAGCTGGAAACACCATATATTTT.

This chain joins TRBV7-2 and TRBJ2-7; 13 bases map to TRBD2. The CDR3 is made up of 19 amino acids. Germline V gene data show CDR1 as SGHTA and CDR2 as FQGNSA. V trimming: 1 base; J trimming: 5 bases; junction bases outside the gene matches: 14. The CDR3 here is CASSLGRPLLAGGPHEQYF. The CDR3 DNA sequence: TGTGCCAGCAGCTTAGGCCGGCCTCTACTAGCGGGAGGGCCTCACGAGCAGTACTTC.

CDR3 DNA sequence: TGTGCCAGCAGCGTACTAGCGGATACCTACGAGCAGTACTTC. Its translation: CASSVLADTYEQYF. The chain uses TRBV5-6 and TRBJ2-7; 8 positions agree with TRBD2. J was trimmed by 2 bases and V by 4 bases; bases with no gene match: 5. The CDR3 is 14 residues long. CDR1 and CDR2 (germline): SGHDT, YYEEEE.

The V call is TRBV5-4, the J call TRBJ1-2; possible D gene TRBD1, 6 bases. The CDR3 sequence is 16 residues long. The V and J ends lost 0 bases and 10 bases respectively, with 22 bases between them. The germline gives CDR1 SGHNT, CDR2 YYREEE (reference sequence). CDR3 region: CASSLGILPGQLVYTF. The CDR3 coding sequence is TGTGCCAGCAGCTTGGGTATCCTCCCGGGACAATTGGTCTACACCTTC.

The V call is TRBV7-8, the J call TRBJ1-5; D is possibly TRBD1 (6 bases). Deletions cut 5 bases from V and 0 bases from J, with 14 bases between. CDR1 is SGHVS and CDR2 is FQNEAQ in the germline V gene. There are 16 residues in the CDR3. DNA for the CDR3: TGTGCCAGCAGCGACCACAGGGCCGATAGCAATCAGCCCCAGCATTTT. This encodes CASSDHRADSNQPQHF.

This rearrangement joins TRBV6-1 to TRBJ2-7, with TRBD2 matching over 7 bases. Per the germline V gene, CDR1 is MNHNS and CDR2 is SASEGT. The CDR3 sequence is 16 residues long. Trimming at V came to 2 bases and at J to 0 bases, leaving 7 bases not matched to a gene. Here the CDR3 reads CASSEQLGGSSYEQYF. CDR3 sequence (DNA): TGTGCCAGCAGTGAACAGTTGGGCGGGAGCTCCTACGAGCAGTACTTC.

The chain links TRBV27 to TRBJ2-3; 9 bases are shared with TRBD2. This CDR3 is 18 amino acids long. J gave up 0 bases and V 5 bases, and 12 bases lay outside the gene matches. The germline V gene encodes CDR1 MNHEY and CDR2 SMNVEV (reference sequence). Written as DNA, the CDR3 is TGTGCCAGCAGTCAACTGCCTAGCGGGGATTTTAGCACAGATACGCAGTATTTT. It encodes CASSQLPSGDFSTDTQYF.

V usage is TRBV30 and J usage is TRBJ2-2; 11 nucleotides match TRBD2. Germline CDR1 is GTSNPN and CDR2 is SVGIG (reference sequence). V lost 5 bases and J lost 2; bases outside the gene matches: 13. The CDR3 covers 18 residues. The CDR3 DNA reads TGTGCCTGGGGCCGGCCTAGCGGGAGGCCACGTAACACCGGGGAGCTGTTTTTT. Residues: CAWGRPSGRPRNTGELFF. The full variable domain, with the rest looked up from reference TRBV30 and TRBJ2-2, is SQTIHQWPATLVQPVGSPLSLECTVEGTSNPNLYWYRQAAGRGLQLLFYSVGIGQISSEVPQNLSASRPQDRQFILSSKKLLLSDSGFYLCAWGRPSGRPRNTGELFFGEGSRLTVL.

The rearrangement uses TRBV7-9 and TRBJ1-1; D gene unclear. V was cut by 5 bases and J by 3 bases, with 7 bases left in between. In germline, CDR1 is SEHNR, CDR2 FQNEAQ (reference sequence). CDR3 size: 12 residues. The DNA for the CDR3 is TGTGCCAGCAGCCCGTATGACACTGAAGCTTTCTTT. Residues: CASSPYDTEAFF. The whole variable domain, remainder taken from reference TRBV7-9 and TRBJ1-1, is DTGVSQNPRHKITKRGQNVTFRCDPISEHNRLYWYRQTLGQGPEFLTYFQNEAQLEKSRLLSDRFSAERPKGSFSTLEIQRTEQGDSAMYLCASSPYDTEAFFGQGTRLTVV.

V usage is TRBV7-2 and J usage is TRBJ2-1, with 15 bases identical to TRBD2. The germline CDR1 and CDR2 sequences are SGHTA and FQGNSA. With 5 bases clipped from V and 9 bases from J, the junction kept 5 bases outside the gene matches. CDR3 length equals 15 residues. The CDR3 DNA reads TGTGCCAGCAGCGGCCGGACTAGCGGGAGGGGTGAGCAGTTCTTC. Encoded protein: CASSGRTSGRGEQFF.

This clone occurred a few times. The chain joins TRBV6-1 to TRBJ2-1; either TRBD1 or TRBD2 may supply D (7 bases each). Trimming removed 4 bases from V and 14 bases from J, with 18 bases in between. The CDR3 length is 13 residues. Germline values: CDR1 MNHNS, CDR2 SASEGT. CDR3 bases: TGTGCCAGCAGTGCCGGACAGGACGGGGGGAAGTTCTTC. It translates to CASSAGQDGGKFF.

This clone has a single count. The chain couples TRBV5-1 to TRBJ1-2; 7 nucleotides align to TRBD1. CDR3 length: 13 amino acids. V trimming: 0 bases; J trimming: 6 bases; junction bases outside the gene matches: 2. CDR1 and CDR2 from the germline V gene are SGHRS and YFSETQ. CDR3 sequence (DNA): TGCGCCAGCAGCTTGGGGGACAGCCATGGCTACACCTTC. Its protein is CASSLGDSHGYTF.

The chain couples TRBV18 to TRBJ2-1, with 11 bases that match TRBD2. J lost 3 bases, V lost 6 bases, and 4 bases had no gene match. CDR1 KGHSH and CDR2 LQKENI come from the germline V gene. The CDR3 contains 15 residues. Here the CDR3 DNA reads TGTGCCAGCTCCACCGGGACTAGCGGCTACAATGAGCAGTTCTTC. Translated, it gives CASSTGTSGYNEQFF.

CDR3 DNA: TGTGCCAGCAGCATTACGGCACAGGGTAACTATGGCTACACCTTC. Its protein is CASSITAQGNYGYTF. The chain is built from TRBV21-1 and TRBJ1-2; TRBD1, the table's D call, was not compared with the DNA. TRBV21-1 is deemed a pseudogene. The length of the CDR3 is 15 residues.

The V and J genes are TRBV29-1 and TRBJ1-1, with D uncertain. The CDR3 runs 13 residues. Germline V gene lookup returns CDR1 SQVTM and CDR2 ANQGSEA. Trimming removed 2 bases from V and 1 base from J, with 8 bases in between. The CDR3 region is CSVETPQNTEAFF. For the CDR3, the DNA is TGCAGCGTTGAAACCCCACAGAACACTGAAGCTTTCTTT.

The gene calls are TRBV6-6 and TRBJ1-3, with a tentative D call TRBD1 (6 bases). Trimming left V 6 bases short and J 2 bases short, with 17 bases between. The CDR3 runs to 16 residues. Germline V gene data show CDR1 as MNHNY and CDR2 as SVGAGI (reference sequence). The CDR3 nucleotides read TGTGCCAGCAGCCATTATACAGGGTATACTGGAAACACCATATATTTT. Protein: CASSHYTGYTGNTIYF.